The 8 T cell receptor beta chains below were found in one sample sequenced in a study of blood T cell repertoires in COVID-19. The protocol was immunoSEQ multiplex PCR, while the TCRdb copy is restricted to in-frame clones and leaves out a portion. The data contain roughly 250,000 clones, 83% of them singletons. Source material: peripheral blood. These receptors were obtained from a human donor in a cohort sampled during active COVID-19.

This clone was counted a few times. The V call is TRBV12-3 or TRBV12-4, the J call TRBJ2-1, with 7 nucleotides matching TRBD2. The V and J ends lost 6 bases and 13 bases, in that order; junction bases with no gene match: 6. This CDR3 comprises 11 residues. In nucleotides, the CDR3 is TGTGCCAGCAGCGACCAGCGGGATCAGTTCTTC. It is translated as CASSDQRDQFF.

The sample holds many counts of this clone. This chain joins TRBV11-2 and TRBJ1-6; 8 nucleotides match TRBD1. The length of the CDR3 is 16 residues. From germline, CDR1 is SGHAT and CDR2 FQNNGV. Unmatched junction bases numbered 7, after V lost 0 bases and J lost 9 bases. The CDR3 protein is CASSLDWTGSGSPLHF. The CDR3 region has the DNA TGTGCCAGCAGCTTAGATTGGACAGGGAGTGGTTCACCCCTCCACTTT.

The chain uses TRBV15 and TRBJ2-2, with 10 bases identical to TRBD2. This CDR3 has 18 residues. The V gene end was trimmed by 0 bases and the J gene end by 6 bases; junction bases not matched to a gene: 10. Germline V CDR1 and CDR2: LNHNV, YYDKDF (reference sequence). For the CDR3, the DNA is TGTGCCACCAGCAGAGACCTGACAAGCGGGGGGGTCCCCGGGGAGCTGTTTTTT. This sequence encodes CATSRDLTSGGVPGELFF.

The V call is TRBV7-3, the J call TRBJ1-2, with D possibly matching TRBD1 (5 bases). Trimming removed 2 bases from V and 7 bases from J, with 17 bases in between. CDR1 is SGHTA, CDR2 FQGTGA, per germline. This CDR3 has 15 amino acids. CDR3 residues: CASSLEPGLRGGYTF. In nucleotides, the CDR3 is TGTGCCAGCAGCTTAGAGCCAGGGTTAAGAGGTGGCTACACCTTC.

The chain carries TRBV9 and TRBJ1-5; TRBD1 agrees at 10 bases. The germline V gene has CDR1 SGDLS and CDR2 YYNGEE. After removal of 4 bases from V and 7 bases from J, the junction contained 11 bases not matched to a gene. The CDR3 length is 16 residues. CDR3 in amino acids: CASSSGQGNEGQPQHF. The DNA for the CDR3 is TGTGCCAGCAGCTCGGGACAGGGGAACGAAGGACAGCCCCAGCATTTT. Full variable domain (remainder filled in from reference TRBV9 and TRBJ1-5): DSGVTQTPKHLITATGQRVTLRCSPRSGDLSVYWYQQSLDQGLQFLIQYYNGEERAKGNILERFSAQQFPDLHSELNLSSLELGDSALYFCASSSGQGNEGQPQHFGDGTRLSIL.

V is TRBV12-3 or TRBV12-4 and J is TRBJ2-7; no reliable D call. Trimming removed 4 bases from V and 6 bases from J, with 7 bases in between. This CDR3 is built from 11 residues. CDR3 coding DNA: TGTGCCAGCAGTTCGACTGGCGAGCAGTACTTC. Amino acids: CASSSTGEQYF.

The chain links TRBV7-9 to TRBJ2-1; TRBD1 matches 8 bases. The CDR3 extends over 16 amino acids. Germline lookup yields CDR1 SEHNR and CDR2 FQNEAQ (reference sequence). Trimming removed 5 bases from V and 8 bases from J; junction bases left unmatched: 14. The CDR3 region is CASSLSDRDLRDEQFF. In nucleotides, the CDR3 is TGTGCCAGCAGCCTCTCGGACAGGGACCTGAGGGATGAGCAGTTCTTC.

The CDR3 reads CASSELRGTSRNEQFF. The DNA of the CDR3 is TGTGCCAGCAGTGAACTTAGGGGGACTAGCCGCAATGAGCAGTTCTTC. V gene TRBV25-1 combines with J gene TRBJ2-1, with 9 nucleotides matching TRBD2. Germline assignment: CDR1 MGHDK and CDR2 SYGVNS. This CDR3 is 16 amino acids long. The trim removed 2 bases at V and 6 bases at J, leaving 8 bases unmatched.